This entry concerns a single TCR beta chain. Its cognate antigen is unknown. TCRdb independently ran MiXCR on the 5' RACE reads; one entry per CDR3 protein. The sample has roughly 720,000 distinct CDR3 sequences; 15% to 20% are singletons. The CDR3 is 17 residues long. The germline V gene encodes CDR1 KGHSH and CDR2 LQKENI. V was clipped by 3 bases and J by 8 bases; unmatched bases: 17. These data are taken from a study of identical twins. Study-wide results and limits: Zero-insertion analyses could be partly confounded by invariant MAIT and iNKT cells.

These data are also associated with another study on T cells expressing NK-cell markers. That work adds: The TCR beta repertoires originated in sorted CD3+CD56+NKG2C+, CD3+CD56+NKG2C- and CD3+CD56-NKG2C+ T cells. Several experiments employed an anti-gamma-delta TCR antibody to confine sorting to alpha-beta TCR T cells. Dominance of the CD3+CD56-NKG2C+ fraction by these clonotypes also held in several donors.

This clonotype originated in a woman between 18 and 30 years old in good health. The sequenced sample consisted of PBMCs. The chain joins TRBV18 to TRBJ1-2, with 8 bases lining up with TRBD1. The CDR3: CASSPAWDRQGPAGYTF. The CDR3 DNA reads TGTGCCAGCTCACCCGCATGGGACAGGCAAGGACCTGCGGGCTACACCTTC.